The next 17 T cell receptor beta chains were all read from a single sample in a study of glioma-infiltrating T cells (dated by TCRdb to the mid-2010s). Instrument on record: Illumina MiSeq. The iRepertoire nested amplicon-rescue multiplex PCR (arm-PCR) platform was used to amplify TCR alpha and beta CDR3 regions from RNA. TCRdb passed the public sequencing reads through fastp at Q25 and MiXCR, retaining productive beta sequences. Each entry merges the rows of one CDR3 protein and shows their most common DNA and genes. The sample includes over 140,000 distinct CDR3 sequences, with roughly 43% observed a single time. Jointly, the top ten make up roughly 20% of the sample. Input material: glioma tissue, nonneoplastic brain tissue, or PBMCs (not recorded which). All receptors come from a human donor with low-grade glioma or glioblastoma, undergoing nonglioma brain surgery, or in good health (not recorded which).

This CDR3 reads CASSSGLEQFF. The CDR3 DNA is TGTGCCAGCAGTTCGGGACTAGAGCAGTTCTTC. This rearrangement joins TRBV6-2 or TRBV6-3 to TRBJ2-1; 7 nucleotides match TRBD2. J gave up 10 bases and V 4 bases, and 1 base lay outside the gene matches. The CDR3 is made up of 11 amino acids. Germline CDR1 is MNHEY and CDR2 is SVGEGT.

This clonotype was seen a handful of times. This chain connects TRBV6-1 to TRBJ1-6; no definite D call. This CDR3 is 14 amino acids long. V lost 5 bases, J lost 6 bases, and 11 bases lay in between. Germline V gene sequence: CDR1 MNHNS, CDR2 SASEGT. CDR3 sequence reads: CASSLGSANSPLHF. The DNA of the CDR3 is TGTGCCAGCAGTTTGGGGTCTGCTAATTCACCCCTCCACTTT.

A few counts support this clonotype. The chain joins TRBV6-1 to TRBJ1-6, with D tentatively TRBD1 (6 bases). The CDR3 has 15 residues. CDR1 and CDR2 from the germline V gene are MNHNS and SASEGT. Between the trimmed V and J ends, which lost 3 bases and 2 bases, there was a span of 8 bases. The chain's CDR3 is CASSDRTAYNSPLHF. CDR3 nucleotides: TGTGCCAGCAGTGACAGGACAGCCTATAATTCACCCCTCCACTTT.

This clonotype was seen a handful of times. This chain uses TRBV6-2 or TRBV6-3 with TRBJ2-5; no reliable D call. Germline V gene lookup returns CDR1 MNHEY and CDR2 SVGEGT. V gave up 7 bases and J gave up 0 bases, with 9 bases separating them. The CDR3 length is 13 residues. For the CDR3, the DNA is TGTGCCAGCAACAGAGTCGACCAAGAGACCCAGTACTTC. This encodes CASNRVDQETQYF.

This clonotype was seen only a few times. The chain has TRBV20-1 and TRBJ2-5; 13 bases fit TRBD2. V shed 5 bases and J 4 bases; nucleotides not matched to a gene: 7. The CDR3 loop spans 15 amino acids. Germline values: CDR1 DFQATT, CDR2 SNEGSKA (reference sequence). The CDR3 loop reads CSAPNRLAGGETQYF. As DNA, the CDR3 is TGCAGTGCTCCTAACCGACTAGCGGGGGGAGAGACCCAGTACTTC.

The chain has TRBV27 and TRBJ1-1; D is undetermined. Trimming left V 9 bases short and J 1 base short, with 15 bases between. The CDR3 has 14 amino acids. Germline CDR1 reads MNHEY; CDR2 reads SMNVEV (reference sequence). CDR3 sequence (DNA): TGTGCCAGTCTGGCACATAGGCAGAACACTGAAGCTTTCTTT. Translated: CASLAHRQNTEAFF.

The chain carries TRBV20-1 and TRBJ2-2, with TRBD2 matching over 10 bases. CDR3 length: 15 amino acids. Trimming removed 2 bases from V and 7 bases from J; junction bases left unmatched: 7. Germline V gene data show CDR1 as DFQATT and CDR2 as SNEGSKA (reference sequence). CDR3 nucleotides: TGCAGTGCTAGACCCTCAGCGGGGGGGTTCGGGGAGCTGTTTTTT. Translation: CSARPSAGGFGELFF.

The CDR3 protein is CASRTSGTYEQYF. CDR3 bases: TGTGCCAGCAGGACTAGCGGAACCTACGAGCAGTACTTC. The chain has TRBV6-2 or TRBV6-3 and TRBJ2-7, with 9 bases matching TRBD2. J was trimmed by 2 bases and V by 6 bases; bases with no gene match: 2. This CDR3 contains 13 residues. Germline loops: CDR1 MNHEY, CDR2 SVGEGT.

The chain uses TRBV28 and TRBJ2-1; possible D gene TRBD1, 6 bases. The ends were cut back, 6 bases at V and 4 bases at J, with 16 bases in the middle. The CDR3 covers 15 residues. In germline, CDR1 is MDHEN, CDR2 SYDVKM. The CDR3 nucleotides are TGTGCCAGCAGCCCCAGGGGCCTTCCGTACAATGAGCAGTTCTTC. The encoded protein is CASSPRGLPYNEQFF.

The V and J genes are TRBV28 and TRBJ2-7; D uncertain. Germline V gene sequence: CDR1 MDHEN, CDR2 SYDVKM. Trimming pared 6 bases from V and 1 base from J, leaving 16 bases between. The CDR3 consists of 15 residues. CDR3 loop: CASSSDINLSYEQYF. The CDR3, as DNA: TGTGCCAGCAGCTCCGACATCAACCTATCCTACGAGCAGTACTTC. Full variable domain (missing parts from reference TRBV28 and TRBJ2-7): DVKVTQSSRYLVKRTGEKVFLECVQDMDHENMFWYRQDPGLGLRLIYFSYDVKMKEKGDIPEGYSVSREKKERFSLILESASTNQTSMYLCASSSDINLSYEQYFGPGTRLTVT.

The CDR3 coding sequence is TGCAGTGCTAGAAAGCCGGGACAGGGAGGCAATCAGCCCCAGCATTTT. Its translation: CSARKPGQGGNQPQHF. V is TRBV20-1 and J is TRBJ1-5; 9 bases fit TRBD1. The CDR3 sequence is 16 residues long. V shed 2 bases, J shed 2 bases, and the junction held 7 bases outside the gene matches. Looked up from germline, CDR1 is DFQATT and CDR2 is SNEGSKA (reference sequence).

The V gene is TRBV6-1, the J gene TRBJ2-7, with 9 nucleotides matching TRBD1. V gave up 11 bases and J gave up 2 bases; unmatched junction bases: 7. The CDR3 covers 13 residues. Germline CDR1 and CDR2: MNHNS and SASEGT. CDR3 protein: CAGTRDRAYEQYF. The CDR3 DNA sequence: TGTGCCGGCACCCGGGACAGGGCCTACGAGCAGTACTTC.

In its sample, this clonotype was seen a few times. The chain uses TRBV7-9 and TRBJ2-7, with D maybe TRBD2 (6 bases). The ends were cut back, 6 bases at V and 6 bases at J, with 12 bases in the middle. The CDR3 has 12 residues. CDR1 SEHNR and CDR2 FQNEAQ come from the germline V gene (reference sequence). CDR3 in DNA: TGTGCCAGCAGTCGGGAGTCTGGCGAGCAGTACTTC. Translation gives CASSRESGEQYF.

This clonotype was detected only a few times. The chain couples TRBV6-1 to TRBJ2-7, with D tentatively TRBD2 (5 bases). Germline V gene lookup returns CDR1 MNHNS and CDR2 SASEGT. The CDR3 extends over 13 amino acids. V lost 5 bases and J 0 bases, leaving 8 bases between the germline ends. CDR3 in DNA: TGTGCCAGCAGTCGGCGGGCCTCCTACGAGCAGTACTTC. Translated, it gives CASSRRASYEQYF.

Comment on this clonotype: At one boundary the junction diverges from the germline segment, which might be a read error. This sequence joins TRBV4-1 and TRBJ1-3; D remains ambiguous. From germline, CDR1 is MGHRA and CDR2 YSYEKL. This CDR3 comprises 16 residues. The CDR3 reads CASSQDRVTSGNTIYF. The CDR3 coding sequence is TGTGCCAGCAGCCAAGATAGGGTCACCTCTGGAAACACCATATATTTT.

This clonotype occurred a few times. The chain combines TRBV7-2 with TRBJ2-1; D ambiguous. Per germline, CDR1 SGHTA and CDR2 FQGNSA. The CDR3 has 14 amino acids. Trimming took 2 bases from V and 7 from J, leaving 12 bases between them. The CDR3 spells CASSLTPPRNEQFF. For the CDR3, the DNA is TGTGCCAGCAGCTTAACCCCCCCGAGGAATGAGCAGTTCTTC.

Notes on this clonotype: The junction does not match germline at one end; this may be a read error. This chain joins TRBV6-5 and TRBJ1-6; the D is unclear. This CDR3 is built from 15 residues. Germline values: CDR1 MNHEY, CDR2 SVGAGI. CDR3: CTSSYSPRNNSPLHF. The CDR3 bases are TGTACCAGCAGTTACTCCCCGCGGAATAATTCACCCCTCCACTTT.